The sequence of this T cell receptor beta chain was determined in a study of blood T cell repertoires in COVID-19. Study at large: Italy, Spain and the United States were the sources of the convalescent and acute COVID-19 samples. The analysed material was cDNA or gDNA that came from T cells, B-cell-depleted T cells, or PBMCs.

Measured with immunoSEQ multiplex PCR; TCRdb has only the in-frame clones, and not every one. The data contain roughly 500,000 clones, about nine tenths of them singletons. Cohorts were assigned according to the clinical history that participants reported. All recovered Cohort 3 donors got two negative PCRs, got clearance, or saw symptom resolution. The CDR3 loop spans 14 amino acids. Germline assignment: CDR1 MNHEY and CDR2 SVGAGI. V dropped 7 bases and J dropped 3; count of bases not matched to a gene: 7. This TCR derives from an older woman who had recovered from COVID-19. The genes are TRBV6-5 and TRBJ2-3, with TRBD1 matching 7 bases. The sequencing input was PBMCs or T cells enriched from blood (not recorded which). The DNA for the CDR3 is TGTGCCAGCATAACTAGACAGGGTACAGATACGCAGTATTTT. Translating gives CASITRQGTDTQYF.